This T cell receptor beta chain was recorded in a study of blood T cell repertoires in COVID-19. Overall study context: Material from acute and convalescent COVID-19 was sourced from the United States, Italy and Spain.

Living in 25 or so US areas, the participants were between roughly 18 and 95 years of age. The data were produced by immunoSEQ multiplex PCR, yet TCRdb's version contains in-frame clones alone and is incomplete. The profile shows about 220,000 clones, 88% of them singletons. CDR3 length: 14 amino acids. The trim removed 7 bases at V and 7 bases at J, leaving 6 bases unmatched. The germline gives CDR1 MNHEY, CDR2 SVGAGI. The specimen was PBMCs or T cells enriched from blood (not recorded which). This receptor was identified in a woman between 25 and 40 years old who had recovered from COVID-19. This rearrangement joins TRBV6-5 to TRBJ1-6; 8 bases map to TRBD1. The CDR3: CASTLGQENSPLHF. The CDR3 DNA sequence: TGTGCCAGCACCCTGGGACAGGAAAATTCACCCCTCCACTTT.